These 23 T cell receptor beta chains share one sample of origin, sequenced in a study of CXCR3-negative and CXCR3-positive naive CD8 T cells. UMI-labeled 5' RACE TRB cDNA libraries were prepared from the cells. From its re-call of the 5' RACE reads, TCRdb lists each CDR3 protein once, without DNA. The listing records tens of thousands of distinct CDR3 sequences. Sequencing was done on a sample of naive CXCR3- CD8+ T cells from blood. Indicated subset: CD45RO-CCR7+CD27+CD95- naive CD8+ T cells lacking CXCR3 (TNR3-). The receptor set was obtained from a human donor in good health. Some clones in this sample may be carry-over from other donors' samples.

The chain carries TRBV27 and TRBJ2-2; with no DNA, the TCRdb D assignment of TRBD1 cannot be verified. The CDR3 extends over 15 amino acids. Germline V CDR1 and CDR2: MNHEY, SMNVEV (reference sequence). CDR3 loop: CASSSQGANTGELFF.

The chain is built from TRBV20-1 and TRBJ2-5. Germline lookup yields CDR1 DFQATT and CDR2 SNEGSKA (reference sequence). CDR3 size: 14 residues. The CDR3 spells CSAGGSGYQETQYF.

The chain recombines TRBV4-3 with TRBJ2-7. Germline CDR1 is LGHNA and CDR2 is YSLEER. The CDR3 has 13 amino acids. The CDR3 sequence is CASSQDRYYEQYF.

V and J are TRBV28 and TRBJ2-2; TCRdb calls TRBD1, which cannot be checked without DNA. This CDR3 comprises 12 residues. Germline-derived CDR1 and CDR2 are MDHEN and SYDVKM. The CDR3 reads CASTGTLGELFF.

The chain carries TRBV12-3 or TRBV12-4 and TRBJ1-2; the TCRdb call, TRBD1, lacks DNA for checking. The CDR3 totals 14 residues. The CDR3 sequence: CASTPGQGNYGYTF.

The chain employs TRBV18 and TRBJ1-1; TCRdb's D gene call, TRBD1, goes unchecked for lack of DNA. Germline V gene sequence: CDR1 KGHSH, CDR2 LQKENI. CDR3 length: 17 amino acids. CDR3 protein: CASSPFRLTGVETEAFF.

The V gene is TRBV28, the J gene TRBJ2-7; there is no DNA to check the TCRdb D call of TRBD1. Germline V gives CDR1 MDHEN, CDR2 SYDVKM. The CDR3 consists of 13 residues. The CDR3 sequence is CASSSGGSHEQYF. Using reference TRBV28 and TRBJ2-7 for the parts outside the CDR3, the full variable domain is DVKVTQSSRYLVKRTGEKVFLECVQDMDHENMFWYRQDPGLGLRLIYFSYDVKMKEKGDIPEGYSVSREKKERFSLILESASTNQTSMYLCASSSGGSHEQYFGPGTRLTVT.

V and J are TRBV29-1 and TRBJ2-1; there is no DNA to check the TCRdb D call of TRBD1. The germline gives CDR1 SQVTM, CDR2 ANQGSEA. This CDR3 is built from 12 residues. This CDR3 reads CSGGTGNNEQFF.

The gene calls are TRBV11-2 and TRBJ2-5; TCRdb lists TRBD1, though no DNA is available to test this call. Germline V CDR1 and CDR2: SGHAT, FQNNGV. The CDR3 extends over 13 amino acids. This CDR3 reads CASSRTGQETQYF.

The CDR3 sequence is CSVEAKTAGFEGYTF. This chain joins TRBV29-1 and TRBJ1-2. This CDR3 spans 15 amino acids. The germline V gene encodes CDR1 SQVTM and CDR2 ANQGSEA. Supplemented by reference TRBV29-1 and TRBJ1-2, the full variable domain reads SAVISQKPSRDICQRGTSLTIQCQVDSQVTMMFWYRQQPGQSLTLIATANQGSEATYESGFVIDKFPISRPNLTFSTLTVSNMSPEDSSIYLCSVEAKTAGFEGYTFGSGTRLTVV.

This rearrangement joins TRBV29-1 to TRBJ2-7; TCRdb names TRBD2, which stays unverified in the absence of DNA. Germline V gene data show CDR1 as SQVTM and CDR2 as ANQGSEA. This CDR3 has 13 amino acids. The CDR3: CSAVTSVRYEQYF.

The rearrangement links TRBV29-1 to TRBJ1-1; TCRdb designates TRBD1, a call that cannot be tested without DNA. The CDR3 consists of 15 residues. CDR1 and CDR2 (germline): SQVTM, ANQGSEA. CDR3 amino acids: CSVEGTGEPNTEAFF. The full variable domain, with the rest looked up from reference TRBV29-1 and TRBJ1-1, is SAVISQKPSRDICQRGTSLTIQCQVDSQVTMMFWYRQQPGQSLTLIATANQGSEATYESGFVIDKFPISRPNLTFSTLTVSNMSPEDSSIYLCSVEGTGEPNTEAFFGQGTRLTVV.

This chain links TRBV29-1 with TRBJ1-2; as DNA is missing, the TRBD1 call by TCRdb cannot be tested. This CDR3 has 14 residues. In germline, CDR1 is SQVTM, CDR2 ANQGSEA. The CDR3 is CSVEEDRVFYGYTF. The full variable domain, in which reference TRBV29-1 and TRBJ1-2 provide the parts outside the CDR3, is SAVISQKPSRDICQRGTSLTIQCQVDSQVTMMFWYRQQPGQSLTLIATANQGSEATYESGFVIDKFPISRPNLTFSTLTVSNMSPEDSSIYLCSVEEDRVFYGYTFGSGTRLTVV.

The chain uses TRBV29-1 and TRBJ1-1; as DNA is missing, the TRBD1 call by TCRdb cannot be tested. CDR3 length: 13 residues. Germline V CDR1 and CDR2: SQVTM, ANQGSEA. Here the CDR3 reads CSVEPAGGYEAFF. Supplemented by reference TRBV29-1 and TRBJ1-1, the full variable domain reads SAVISQKPSRDICQRGTSLTIQCQVDSQVTMMFWYRQQPGQSLTLIATANQGSEATYESGFVIDKFPISRPNLTFSTLTVSNMSPEDSSIYLCSVEPAGGYEAFFGQGTRLTVV.

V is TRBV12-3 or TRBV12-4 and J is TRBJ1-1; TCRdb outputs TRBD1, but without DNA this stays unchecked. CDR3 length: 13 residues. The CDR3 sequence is CASSSDREVEAFF.

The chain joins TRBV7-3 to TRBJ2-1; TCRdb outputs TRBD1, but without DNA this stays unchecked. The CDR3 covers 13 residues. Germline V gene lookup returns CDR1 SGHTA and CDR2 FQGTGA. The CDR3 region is CASSKGPLNVQFF.

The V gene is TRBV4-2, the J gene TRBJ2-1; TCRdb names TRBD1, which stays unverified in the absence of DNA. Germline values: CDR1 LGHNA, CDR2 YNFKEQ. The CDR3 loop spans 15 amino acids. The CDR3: CASSQVSGGSGEQFF.

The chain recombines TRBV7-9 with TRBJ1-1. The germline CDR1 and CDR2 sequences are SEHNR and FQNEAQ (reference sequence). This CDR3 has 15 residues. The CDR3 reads CASSAIGAWDTEAFF.

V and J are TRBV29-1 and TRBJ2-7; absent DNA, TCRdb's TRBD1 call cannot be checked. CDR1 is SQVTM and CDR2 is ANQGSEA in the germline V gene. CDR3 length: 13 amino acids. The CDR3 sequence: CSVLDSISYEQYF.

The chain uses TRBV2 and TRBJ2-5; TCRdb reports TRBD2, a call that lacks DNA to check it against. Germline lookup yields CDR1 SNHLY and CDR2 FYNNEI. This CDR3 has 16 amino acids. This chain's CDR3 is CASSPRASGPQETQYF.

CDR3: CASSGWGDGYTF. V gene TRBV7-9 combines with J gene TRBJ1-2. The CDR3 totals 12 residues. The germline CDR1 and CDR2 sequences are SEHNR and FQNEAQ (reference sequence).

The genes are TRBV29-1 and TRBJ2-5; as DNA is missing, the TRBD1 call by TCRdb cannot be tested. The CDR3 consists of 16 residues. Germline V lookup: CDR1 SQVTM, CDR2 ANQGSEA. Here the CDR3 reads CSVEAPSGTGVYEQYF.

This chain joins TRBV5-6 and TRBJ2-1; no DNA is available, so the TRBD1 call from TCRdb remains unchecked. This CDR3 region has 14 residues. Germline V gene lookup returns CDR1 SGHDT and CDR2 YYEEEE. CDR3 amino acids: CASSLSAGVYEQFF.